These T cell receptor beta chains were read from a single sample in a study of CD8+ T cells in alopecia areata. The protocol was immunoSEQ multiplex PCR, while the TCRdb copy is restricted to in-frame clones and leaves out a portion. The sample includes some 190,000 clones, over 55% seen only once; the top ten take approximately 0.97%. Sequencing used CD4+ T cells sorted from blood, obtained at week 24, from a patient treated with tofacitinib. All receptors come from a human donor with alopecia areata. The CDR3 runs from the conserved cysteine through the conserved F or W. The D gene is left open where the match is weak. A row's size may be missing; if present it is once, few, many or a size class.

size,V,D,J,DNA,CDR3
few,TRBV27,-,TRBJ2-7,TGTGCCAGCAGTTTTCGCAGCTCCTACGAGCAGTACTTC,CASSFRSSYEQYF
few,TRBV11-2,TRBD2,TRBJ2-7,TGTGCCAGCAGCTTAGGGGAGGGGAGTGGCCGGTACTACGAGCAGTACTTC,CASSLGEGSGRYYEQYF
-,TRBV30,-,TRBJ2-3,TGTGCCTGGAGTATGCTCAACCCAGGGGACGGGGGTCTGAGGGTCCCTAGCACAGATACGCAGTATTTT,CAWSMLNPGDGGLRVPSTDTQYF
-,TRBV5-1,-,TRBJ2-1,TGCGCCAGCAGCTTAACAGGGACCCCATACAATGAGCAGTTCTTC,CASSLTGTPYNEQFF
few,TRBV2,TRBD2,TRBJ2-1,TGTGCCAGCAGTGACCAGACTAGCGGCTCCTACAATGAGCAGTTCTTC,CASSDQTSGSYNEQFF
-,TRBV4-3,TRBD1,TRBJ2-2,TGCGCCAGCAGCCGAGCAGGGGGAAGTAACACCGGGGAGCTGTTTTTT,CASSRAGGSNTGELFF
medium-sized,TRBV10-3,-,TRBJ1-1,TGTGCCATCAGTGAGGAGGGTTTGTTGACTGAAGCTTTCTTT,CAISEEGLLTEAFF
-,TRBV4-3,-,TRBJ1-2,TGCGCCAGCAGCCAAGATTTGAAAGCCAACTATGGCTACACCTTC,CASSQDLKANYGYTF
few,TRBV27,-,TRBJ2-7,TGTGCCAGCAGTAACTCGCTAAACGCGGGGGAGCAGTACTTC,CASSNSLNAGEQYF
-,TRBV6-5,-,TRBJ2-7,TGTGCCAGCAGTTACTCAGATCTCTACGAGCAGTACTTC,CASSYSDLYEQYF
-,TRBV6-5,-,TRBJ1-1,TGTGCCAGCTCGTTGGAGGGGAACACTGAAGCTTTCTTT,CASSLEGNTEAFF
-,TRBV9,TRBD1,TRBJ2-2,TGTGCCAGCAGCTTGGGACAGGGGACGACGACTGGGGAGCTGTTTTTT,CASSLGQGTTTGELFF
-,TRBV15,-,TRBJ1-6,TGTGCCACCAGCAGAGAGAAGGTGACGGAGTCACCCCTCCACTTT,CATSREKVTESPLHF
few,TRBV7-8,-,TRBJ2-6,TGTGCCAGCAGCTTACCCCCAGGACGGACCTCTGGGGCCAACGTCCTGACTTTC,CASSLPPGRTSGANVLTF
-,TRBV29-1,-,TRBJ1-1,TGCAGCGTTGGTTACAGGGCAGACACTGAAGCTTTCTTT,CSVGYRADTEAFF
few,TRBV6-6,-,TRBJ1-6,TGTGCCAGCAGTTACTCGCAGAAACTCAATTCACCCCTCCACTTT,CASSYSQKLNSPLHF
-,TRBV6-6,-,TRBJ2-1,TGTGCCAGTCTAGAGAGCTACTCCAATGAGCAGTTCTTC,CASLESYSNEQFF
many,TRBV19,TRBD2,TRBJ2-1,TGTGCCAGTAGGATGATGGGGGGGTCTTACAATGAGCAGTTCTTC,CASRMMGGSYNEQFF
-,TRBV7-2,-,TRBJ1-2,TGTGCCAGCAGGACAGCTAACTATGGCTACACCTTC,CASRTANYGYTF
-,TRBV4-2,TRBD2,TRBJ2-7,TGTGCCAGCAGCCAAGGTCTCAGACTAGCGGGGGCCTACGAGCAGTACTTC,CASSQGLRLAGAYEQYF
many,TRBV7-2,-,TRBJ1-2,TGTGCCAGCAGCTTACTAGGACCGTCTAACTATGGCTACACCTTC,CASSLLGPSNYGYTF
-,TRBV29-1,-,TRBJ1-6,TGCAGCGTTCGGCAGGGGAATTCCTATAATTCACCCCTCCACTTT,CSVRQGNSYNSPLHF
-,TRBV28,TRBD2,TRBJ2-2,TGTGCCAGCATCGAGCGGGGGTACACCGGGGAGCTGTTTTTT,CASIERGYTGELFF
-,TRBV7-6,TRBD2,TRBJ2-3,TGTGCCAGCAGCTTATACCCGACTAGCGGGGGGGCGGGGCAGTATTTT,CASSLYPTSGGAGQYF
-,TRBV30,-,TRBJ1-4,TGTGCCTGGACGGCCGGGACACGGCTCGAAAAACTGTTTTTT,CAWTAGTRLEKLFF
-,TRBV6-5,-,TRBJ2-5,TGTGCCAGCAGTTACTCGGGGGGGCTGGAGACCCAGTACTTC,CASSYSGGLETQYF
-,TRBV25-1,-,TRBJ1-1,TGTGCCAGCAGCCGCAAGAACACTGAAGCTTTCTTT,CASSRKNTEAFF
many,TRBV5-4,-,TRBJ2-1,TGTGCCAGCAGCTTTCTAGCGCTCAGCTCCTACAATGAGCAGTTCTTC,CASSFLALSSYNEQFF
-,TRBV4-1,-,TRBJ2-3,TGCGCCAGCAGCCAACCCAGGGTTGACACGGATACGCAGTATTTT,CASSQPRVDTDTQYF
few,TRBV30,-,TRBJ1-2,TGTGCCTGGAGTGTAGGGTCGCGACAGGATGGCTACACCTTC,CAWSVGSRQDGYTF
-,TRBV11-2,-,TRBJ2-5,TGTGCCAGCAGCTTAGTTGCAGGGGGGGATTTGGAGACCCAGTACTTC,CASSLVAGGDLETQYF
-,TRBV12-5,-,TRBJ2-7,TGTGCTAGTGGTTTGGCCCTGACGAGGTCGGGGGAGCAGTACTTC,CASGLALTRSGEQYF
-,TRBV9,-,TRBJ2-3,TGTGCCAGCAGCGGCCCAAGCACAGATACGCAGTATTTT,CASSGPSTDTQYF
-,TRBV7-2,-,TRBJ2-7,TGTGCCAGCAGCTTCAAAGGGGATTCCTACGAGCAGTACTTC,CASSFKGDSYEQYF
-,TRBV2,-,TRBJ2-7,TGTGCCACCAGGGCCACCTACTACGAGCAGTACTTC,CATRATYYEQYF
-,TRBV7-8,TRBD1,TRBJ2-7,TGTGCCAGCAGCCTAGACAGGGTAAAGCAGTACTTC,CASSLDRVKQYF
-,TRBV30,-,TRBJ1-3,TGTGCCTGGACCGGGCACGGGATCTCTGGAAACACCATATATTTT,CAWTGHGISGNTIYF
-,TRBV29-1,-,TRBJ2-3,TGCAGCGTTGATGATGTGCGGGCCCTCACAGATACGCAGTATTTT,CSVDDVRALTDTQYF
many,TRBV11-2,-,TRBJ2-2,TGTGCCAGCAGCCCCTGGCCAGGGGAAACCGGGGAGCTGTTTTTT,CASSPWPGETGELFF
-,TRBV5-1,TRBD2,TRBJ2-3,TGCGCCAGCAGCTTGGGTCTAGCGGGGAAAGATACGCAGTATTTT,CASSLGLAGKDTQYF
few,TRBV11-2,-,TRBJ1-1,TGTGCCAGCAGCTTAGTTACCGGGAGATACACTGAAGCTTTCTTT,CASSLVTGRYTEAFF
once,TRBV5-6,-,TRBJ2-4,TGTGCCAGCAGCTCCCTTTCCCGACGGGGTAGCCGAGGAAACATTCAGTACTTC,CASSSLSRRGSRGNIQYF